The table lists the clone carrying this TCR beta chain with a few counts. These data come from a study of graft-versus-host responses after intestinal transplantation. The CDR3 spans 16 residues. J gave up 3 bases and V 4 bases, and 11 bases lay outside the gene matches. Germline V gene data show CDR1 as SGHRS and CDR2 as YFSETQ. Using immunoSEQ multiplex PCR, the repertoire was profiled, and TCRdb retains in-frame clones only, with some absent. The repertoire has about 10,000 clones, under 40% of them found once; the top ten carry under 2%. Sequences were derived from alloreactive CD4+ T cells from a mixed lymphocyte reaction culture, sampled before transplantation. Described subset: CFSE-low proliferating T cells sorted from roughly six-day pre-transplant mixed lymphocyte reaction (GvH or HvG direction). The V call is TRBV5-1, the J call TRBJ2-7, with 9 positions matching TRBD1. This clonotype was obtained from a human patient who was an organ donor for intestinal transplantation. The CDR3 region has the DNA TGCGCCAGCAGCCCTAATACTATGGGACAGGGCTACGAGCAGTACTTC. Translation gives CASSPNTMGQGYEQYF.